This T cell receptor (beta chain) was found in a study of beta chain features in type 1 diabetes. This clone was seen a handful of times. cDNA synthesis used the whole RNA isolate, giving expressed TCRB sequences. Sequencing was performed with immunoSEQ multiplex PCR; in TCRdb, only in-frame clones are kept and a portion is missing. The sample yields about 150,000 clones, less than 9.5% seen once. The germline gives CDR1 SGDLS, CDR2 YYNGEE. The CDR3 is 13 amino acids. V was shortened by 3 bases and J by 3 bases, with 9 bases between the two germline ends. V is TRBV9 and J is TRBJ1-1; D remains unclear. The sample was central memory CD4+ T cells from blood. The clonotype comes from a woman aged 18-29 years in good health. In nucleotides, the CDR3 is TGTGCCAGCAGCGCCGGGGTGGACACTGAAGCTTTCTTT. The encoded protein is CASSAGVDTEAFF. Together with reference TRBV9 and TRBJ1-1, the CDR3 gives the full variable domain: DSGVTQTPKHLITATGQRVTLRCSPRSGDLSVYWYQQSLDQGLQFLIQYYNGEERAKGNILERFSAQQFPDLHSELNLSSLELGDSALYFCASSAGVDTEAFFGQGTRLTVV.